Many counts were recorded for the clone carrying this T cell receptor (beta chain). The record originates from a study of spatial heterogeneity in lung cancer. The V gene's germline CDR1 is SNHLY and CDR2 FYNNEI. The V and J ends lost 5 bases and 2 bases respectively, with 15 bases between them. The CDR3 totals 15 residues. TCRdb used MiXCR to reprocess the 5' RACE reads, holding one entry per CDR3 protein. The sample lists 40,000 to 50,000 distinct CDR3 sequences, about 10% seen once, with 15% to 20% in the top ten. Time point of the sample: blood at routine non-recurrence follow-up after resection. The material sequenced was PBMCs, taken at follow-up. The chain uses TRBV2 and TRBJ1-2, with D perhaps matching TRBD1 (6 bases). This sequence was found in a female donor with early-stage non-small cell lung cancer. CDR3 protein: CASSYNRVKNYGYTF. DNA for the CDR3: TGTGCCAGCAGTTATAACAGGGTGAAGAACTATGGCTACACCTTC.